The 15 T cell receptor beta chains below all came from one sample that was sequenced in a study of blood T cell repertoires in COVID-19. Method: immunoSEQ multiplex PCR; TCRdb's copy keeps in-frame clones and lacks some. The repertoire holds fewer than 85,000 clones, with 73% as singletons. The sequenced material came from peripheral blood. The receptors originated from a man between 60 and 70 years old with acute or convalescent COVID-19.

This clone has a single count. The chain employs TRBV9 and TRBJ1-3; 10 bases are shared with TRBD1. Germline assignment: CDR1 SGDLS and CDR2 YYNGEE. The CDR3 has 16 residues. Losses at the gene ends were 1 base for V and 7 bases for J; bases not matched to a gene: 8. CDR3 region: CASSVSMGQGWNTIYF. CDR3 coding DNA: TGTGCCAGCAGCGTAAGCATGGGACAGGGGTGGAACACCATATATTTT.

V gene TRBV3-1 (or the pseudogene TRBV3-2) combines with J gene TRBJ2-5; 9 bases are a match to TRBD2. The junction had 6 bases not matched to a gene; V was cut back by 0 bases and J by 4 bases. CDR1 LGHDT and CDR2 YNNKEL come from the germline V gene (reference sequence). The CDR3 length is 16 residues. The CDR3 region is CASSQDRASGTETQYF. CDR3 DNA sequence: TGTGCCAGCAGCCAAGATCGGGCTAGCGGGACAGAGACCCAGTACTTC.

This chain connects TRBV7-3 to TRBJ2-1, with 9 bases identical to TRBD2. V dropped 2 bases and J dropped 7; count of bases not matched to a gene: 6. Germline lookup yields CDR1 SGHTA and CDR2 FQGTGA. This CDR3 is 15 amino acids long. The CDR3 bases are TGTGCCAGCAGCTTACAGCGGGGGGACCTAAATGAGCAGTTCTTC. It is translated as CASSLQRGDLNEQFF.

This chain joins TRBV19 and TRBJ1-1; 7 bases are a match to TRBD1. Trimming at V came to 9 bases and at J to 6 bases, leaving 4 bases not matched to a gene. CDR3 length: 11 residues. Germline V gives CDR1 LNHDA, CDR2 SQIVND (reference sequence). CDR3 amino acids: CASGQVSEAFF. In DNA form, the CDR3 reads TGTGCCAGCGGACAGGTCTCTGAAGCTTTCTTT.

The chain combines TRBV9 with TRBJ2-5; 11 bases align to TRBD2. Germline CDR1 is SGDLS and CDR2 is YYNGEE. The V segment lost 0 bases and the J segment 5 bases; nucleotides outside the gene matches: 3. CDR3 length: 15 residues. The CDR3 DNA sequence: TGTGCCAGCAGCGTAGACTTAGCGGGAGGGGAGACCCAGTACTTC. Amino acids: CASSVDLAGGETQYF.

The V gene is TRBV6-5, the J gene TRBJ1-2, with 8 positions matching TRBD1. The CDR3 runs to 14 residues. CDR1 is MNHEY, CDR2 SVGAGI, per germline. V lost 2 bases to trimming and J lost 4 bases; unmatched junction nucleotides: 3. CDR3 bases: TGTGCCAGCAGTTACCGACAGGGGAGCTATGGCTACACCTTC. Its protein is CASSYRQGSYGYTF.

The table lists this clone with a count of one. The chain joins TRBV7-2 to TRBJ1-2; no firm D call. Germline V lookup: CDR1 SGHTA, CDR2 FQGNSA. Trimming pared 2 bases from V and 0 bases from J, leaving 16 bases between. This CDR3 contains 17 residues. CDR3 DNA sequence: TGTGCCAGCAGCTTACCGCGTGGAGGCACCGCTAACTATGGCTACACCTTC. This sequence encodes CASSLPRGGTANYGYTF.

CDR3 bases: TGTGCCAGTAGTATCTCCGTGGGAGGGAGCTCCTACGAGCAGTACTTC. Amino acids: CASSISVGGSSYEQYF. This sequence joins TRBV19 and TRBJ2-7; TRBD2 agrees at 7 bases. The germline CDR1 and CDR2 sequences are LNHDA and SQIVND (reference sequence). After removal of 3 bases from V and 0 bases from J, the junction contained 8 bases not matched to a gene. The CDR3 sequence is 16 residues long.

The chain uses TRBV3-1 (or the pseudogene TRBV3-2) and TRBJ1-2; 9 nucleotides align to TRBD1. Looked up from germline, CDR1 is LGHDT and CDR2 is YNNKEL (reference sequence). This CDR3 contains 15 residues. The V segment lost 2 bases and the J segment 4 bases; nucleotides outside the gene matches: 5. The DNA of the CDR3 is TGTGCCAGCAGCCAACACCCGGGACAGGGCTATGGCTACACCTTC. This sequence encodes CASSQHPGQGYGYTF.

The gene calls are TRBV10-1 and TRBJ2-1; TRBD2 agrees at 7 bases. J lost 6 bases, V lost 3 bases, and 8 bases had no gene match. Germline values: CDR1 WNHNN, CDR2 SYGVQD (reference sequence). The CDR3 covers 15 residues. CDR3 sequence (DNA): TGCGCCAGCAGTGATTGGGGCGGGGGATCCAATGAGCAGTTCTTC. The encoded protein is CASSDWGGGSNEQFF.

A remark on this clone: At one of its ends the junction is not consistent with the germline gene, which may arise from a read error. The chain employs TRBV30 and TRBJ2-1; 11 bases agree with TRBD2. The CDR3 loop spans 13 amino acids. Germline loops: CDR1 GTSNPN, CDR2 SVGIG (reference sequence). The CDR3 sequence is CAWSAQLAGAMVF. In DNA form, the CDR3 reads TGTGCCTGGAGTGCACAACTAGCGGGAGCGATGGTCTTC.

This clone was seen a few times. The chain is built from TRBV27 and TRBJ2-7; 14 bases line up with TRBD2. Germline V gene lookup returns CDR1 MNHEY and CDR2 SMNVEV (reference sequence). The trim removed 7 bases at V and 5 bases at J, leaving 4 bases unmatched. The CDR3 has 14 amino acids. The CDR3 region is CASTVGLAGDEQYF. The CDR3 coding sequence is TGTGCCAGCACCGTGGGACTAGCGGGAGACGAGCAGTACTTC.

The chain links TRBV6-4 to TRBJ2-3, with 7 bases lining up with TRBD2. Germline-derived CDR1 and CDR2 are MRHNA and SNTAGT. V was pared by 0 bases and J by 1 base, with 1 base of the junction left unmatched. The CDR3 totals 15 residues. The CDR3 region is CASSDSSGGTDTQYF. In nucleotides, the CDR3 is TGTGCCAGCAGTGACTCGAGCGGGGGCACAGATACGCAGTATTTT.

CDR3 in amino acids: CASRQGIINGYTF. Here the CDR3 DNA reads TGTGCCAGCAGACAGGGTATCATAAATGGCTACACCTTC. The gene calls are TRBV6-5 and TRBJ1-2; D is perhaps TRBD1 (6 bases). This CDR3 comprises 13 residues. CDR1 MNHEY and CDR2 SVGAGI come from the germline V gene. With 6 bases removed from V and 6 bases from J, the gap between germline ends came to 14 bases.

The rearrangement uses TRBV2 and TRBJ2-3, with D possibly being TRBD2 (5 bases). The germline V gene encodes CDR1 SNHLY and CDR2 FYNNEI. The CDR3 contains 16 residues. V was trimmed by 3 bases and J by 2 bases, leaving 15 bases between them. The CDR3: CASSDRPASYTDTQYF. The DNA of the CDR3 is TGTGCCAGCAGTGACAGGCCGGCTAGCTACACAGATACGCAGTATTTT.